One sample yielded the 25 T cell receptor beta chains listed below, sequenced in a study of T cell responses to AZD1222 COVID-19 vaccine. The assay was immunoSEQ multiplex PCR, and TCRdb's table has in-frame clones only and misses some. Among about 120,000 clones, approximately 90% were seen once, and the ten largest hold more than 3.5%. Sequencing was performed on peripheral blood, taken 28 days after the second dose of the MenACWY control vaccine. Receptor source: an adult who received the MenACWY meningococcal vaccine as a control.

J is TRBJ1-1 and V is TRBV3-1 (or the pseudogene TRBV3-2), with D perhaps TRBD1 (6 bases). V was pared by 1 base and J by 4 bases, with 13 bases between. This CDR3 region has 15 residues. CDR1 LGHDT and CDR2 YNNKEL come from the germline V gene (reference sequence). CDR3 sequence: CASSQGGGRITEAFF. CDR3 DNA sequence: TGTGCCAGCAGCCAAGGCGGGGGGCGCATCACTGAAGCTTTCTTT.

The chain combines TRBV18 with TRBJ2-3; D may be TRBD1 (6 bases). V was pared by 3 bases and J by 6 bases, with 13 bases between. The germline gives CDR1 KGHSH, CDR2 LQKENI. This CDR3 comprises 14 residues. The CDR3 protein is CASSPTGQLDTQYF. CDR3 nucleotide sequence: TGTGCCAGCTCACCTACAGGGCAACTGGATACGCAGTATTTT. Full variable domain (remainder filled in from reference TRBV18 and TRBJ2-3): NAGVMQNPRHLVRRRGQEARLRCSPMKGHSHVYWYRQLPEEGLKFMVYLQKENIIDESGMPKERFSAEFPKEGPSILRIQQVVRGDSAAYFCASSPTGQLDTQYFGPGTRLTVL.

This chain links TRBV27 with TRBJ2-1, with TRBD1 identical over 11 bases. V lost 5 bases and J lost 8; bases outside the gene matches: 14. The CDR3 covers 17 residues. Germline V lookup: CDR1 MNHEY, CDR2 SMNVEV (reference sequence). The CDR3 here is CASSNYPRTGGADEQFF. In DNA, the CDR3 is TGTGCCAGCAGTAACTACCCCCGGACAGGGGGCGCGGATGAGCAGTTCTTC.

V usage is TRBV4-1 and J usage is TRBJ2-7; 7 bases match TRBD1. Trimming removed 2 bases from V and 2 bases from J; junction bases left unmatched: 6. CDR3 size: 15 residues. Germline CDR1 reads MGHRA; CDR2 reads YSYEKL. CDR3 region: CASSQRQGSPYEQYF. As DNA, the CDR3 is TGCGCCAGCAGCCAACGACAGGGAAGCCCCTACGAGCAGTACTTC.

The chain combines TRBV18 with TRBJ1-1, with TRBD1 matching 8 bases. The CDR3 covers 18 residues. The ends lost 2 bases at V and 4 bases at J; junction bases unmatched: 15. The V gene's germline CDR1 is KGHSH and CDR2 LQKENI. The CDR3 protein is CASSPLDRAGSLGTEAFF. CDR3 bases: TGTGCCAGCTCACCATTGGACAGGGCCGGGTCGTTGGGCACTGAAGCTTTCTTT. Using reference TRBV18 and TRBJ1-1 for the parts outside the CDR3, the full variable domain is NAGVMQNPRHLVRRRGQEARLRCSPMKGHSHVYWYRQLPEEGLKFMVYLQKENIIDESGMPKERFSAEFPKEGPSILRIQQVVRGDSAAYFCASSPLDRAGSLGTEAFFGQGTRLTVV.

V usage is TRBV12-3 or TRBV12-4 and J usage is TRBJ1-2; D remains ambiguous. Trimming removed 0 bases at V and 5 bases at J, with 4 bases between. CDR3 size: 12 residues. The CDR3 loop is CASSLALYGYTF. CDR3 nucleotide sequence: TGTGCCAGCAGTTTAGCCCTTTATGGCTACACCTTC.

The genes are TRBV5-1 and TRBJ2-1; 7 bases fit TRBD1. Germline values: CDR1 SGHRS, CDR2 YFSETQ. The V gene end was trimmed by 0 bases and the J gene end by 6 bases; junction bases not matched to a gene: 0. This CDR3 contains 13 residues. CDR3 nucleotide sequence: TGCGCCAGCAGCTTGGGACAGGGCAATGAGCAGTTCTTC. Translated, it gives CASSLGQGNEQFF. Full variable domain (outside the CDR3, taken from reference TRBV5-1 and TRBJ2-1): KAGVTQTPRYLIKTRGQQVTLSCSPISGHRSVSWYQQTPGQGLQFLFEYFSETQRNKGNFPGRFSGRQFSNSRSEMNVSTLELGDSALYLCASSLGQGNEQFFGPGTRLTVL.

The chain employs TRBV20-1 and TRBJ2-2; 12 bases align to TRBD2. J gave up 6 bases and V 3 bases, and 5 bases lay outside the gene matches. This CDR3 has 15 amino acids. Germline CDR1 DFQATT, CDR2 SNEGSKA (reference sequence). CDR3 sequence: CSASMPSGRAGELFF. CDR3 coding DNA: TGCAGTGCTAGTATGCCTAGCGGGAGGGCCGGGGAGCTGTTTTTT.

This chain uses TRBV27 with TRBJ2-2, with D perhaps TRBD2 (7 bases). This CDR3 region has 16 residues. V was shortened by 8 bases and J by 5 bases, with 21 bases between the two germline ends. The germline CDR1 and CDR2 sequences are MNHEY and SMNVEV (reference sequence). CDR3 bases: TGTGCCAGCCGGGAGAGAGGGGGGGCGTCGACCGGGGAGCTGTTTTTT. Its protein is CASRERGGASTGELFF.

CDR3 residues: CASSLGAGGSNTGELFF. The CDR3 DNA sequence: TGTGCCAGCAGCTTAGGAGCGGGAGGTTCGAACACCGGGGAGCTGTTTTTT. The chain links TRBV7-2 to TRBJ2-2; 9 bases align to TRBD2. The CDR3 contains 17 residues. Trimming cost V 1 base and J 0 bases; bases outside gene matches: 3. Germline V lookup: CDR1 SGHTA, CDR2 FQGNSA.

With regard to this clone: The same CDR3 arises from other DNA sequences in this sample as well. The chain combines TRBV11-2 with TRBJ2-3, with a weak D call TRBD2 (6 bases). The V gene lost 0 bases and the J gene lost 6 bases, with 7 bases spanning the gap. Germline CDR1 SGHAT, CDR2 FQNNGV. The CDR3 is made up of 13 amino acids. Here the CDR3 reads CASSLDRGDTQYF. The CDR3 DNA reads TGTGCCAGCAGCTTAGATCGGGGGGATACGCAGTATTTT.

J is TRBJ2-1 and V is TRBV2, with 10 bases aligning to TRBD2. V lost 0 bases and J lost 9; bases outside the gene matches: 5. From germline, CDR1 is SNHLY and CDR2 FYNNEI. This CDR3 has 15 residues. CDR3 bases: TGTGCCAGCAGTGAAGCGCTTCTAGCGGGAGTTGAGCAGTTCTTC. Translating gives CASSEALLAGVEQFF.

The CDR3 DNA is TGCGCCAGCAGCTTGGTGTCCCCCGAGGAGACCCAGTACTTC. Protein product: CASSLVSPEETQYF. The chain recombines TRBV5-1 with TRBJ2-5; D is undetermined. Germline CDR1 reads SGHRS; CDR2 reads YFSETQ. V was cut by 0 bases and J by 5 bases, with 11 bases left in between. The CDR3 has 14 residues.

The chain combines TRBV7-9 with TRBJ2-7; tentative D call: TRBD1 (5 bases). Germline V CDR1 and CDR2: SEHNR, FQNEAQ (reference sequence). The germline V and J ends were trimmed by 1 base and 4 bases, with 8 bases remaining between them. The CDR3 has 13 amino acids. The CDR3 coding sequence is TGTGCCAGCAGCTTAGGGACACCTTACGAGCAGTACTTC. Protein sequence: CASSLGTPYEQYF.

V gene TRBV19 combines with J gene TRBJ1-1; TRBD1 might be the D (5 bases). This CDR3 contains 14 residues. CDR1 LNHDA and CDR2 SQIVND come from the germline V gene (reference sequence). With 5 bases removed from V and 5 bases from J, the gap between germline ends came to 15 bases. For the CDR3, the DNA is TGTGCCAGTAGTCAGGGAGAAGAAAGGACTGAAGCTTTCTTT. Its translation: CASSQGEERTEAFF.

The V gene is TRBV6-5, the J gene TRBJ2-6, with TRBD1 matching 7 bases. The CDR3 is 15 amino acids. The junction had 6 bases not matched to a gene; V was cut back by 6 bases and J by 4 bases. Germline CDR1 is MNHEY and CDR2 is SVGAGI. The CDR3 is CASSDRVSGANVLTF. In DNA, the CDR3 is TGTGCCAGCAGCGACAGGGTATCGGGGGCCAACGTCCTGACTTTC.

This rearrangement joins TRBV5-6 to TRBJ2-5; the D is unclear. The ends were cut back, 6 bases at V and 1 base at J, with 7 bases in the middle. Germline assignment: CDR1 SGHDT and CDR2 YYEEEE. CDR3 length: 12 residues. The CDR3, as DNA: TGTGCCAGCACTAGGGTCCAAGAGACCCAGTACTTC. Residues: CASTRVQETQYF.

This chain links TRBV27 with TRBJ2-2; possible D gene TRBD2, 6 bases. The CDR3 extends over 14 amino acids. Germline lookup yields CDR1 MNHEY and CDR2 SMNVEV (reference sequence). The V gene lost 4 bases and the J gene lost 3 bases, with 9 bases spanning the gap. CDR3 loop: CASSSPGDTGELFF. DNA of the CDR3: TGTGCCAGCAGTTCTCCGGGAGACACCGGGGAGCTGTTTTTT.

The chain recombines TRBV28 with TRBJ1-1; TRBD1 agrees at 7 bases. The CDR3 consists of 16 residues. Germline CDR1 and CDR2: MDHEN and SYDVKM. Unmatched junction bases numbered 10, after V lost 5 bases and J lost 1 base. The CDR3 DNA is TGTGCCAGCAGTCCCGGGGGACAGCCGACGAACACTGAAGCTTTCTTT. Residues: CASSPGGQPTNTEAFF. The whole variable domain, remainder taken from reference TRBV28 and TRBJ1-1, is DVKVTQSSRYLVKRTGEKVFLECVQDMDHENMFWYRQDPGLGLRLIYFSYDVKMKEKGDIPEGYSVSREKKERFSLILESASTNQTSMYLCASSPGGQPTNTEAFFGQGTRLTVV.

CDR3 bases: TGTGCCAGCAGCTTAGCCCCAGGGCCTATGAACACTGAAGCTTTCTTT. This gives the protein CASSLAPGPMNTEAFF. This rearrangement joins TRBV7-6 to TRBJ1-1; D perhaps matches TRBD1 (5 bases). The CDR3 is 16 amino acids. Trimming removed 0 bases from V and 0 bases from J, with 11 bases in between. Germline values: CDR1 SGHVS, CDR2 FNYEAQ.

The chain joins TRBV2 to TRBJ1-6; a possible D gene is TRBD1 (6 bases). V was cut by 6 bases and J by 9 bases, with 15 bases left in between. This CDR3 contains 14 residues. Germline CDR1 and CDR2: SNHLY and FYNNEI. The CDR3 sequence is CASSPGQGRSPLHF. In nucleotides, the CDR3 is TGTGCCAGCAGCCCAGGCCAGGGGCGTTCACCCCTCCACTTT.

This chain connects TRBV7-2 to TRBJ2-3; maybe TRBD1 (5 bases). This CDR3 spans 16 amino acids. V shed 5 bases and J shed 0 bases, with 15 bases lying between them. CDR1 and CDR2 from the germline V gene are SGHTA and FQGNSA. The CDR3 reads CASSHGHKISTDTQYF. CDR3 nucleotides: TGTGCCAGCAGCCACGGACATAAGATTAGCACAGATACGCAGTATTTT.

V gene TRBV7-2 combines with J gene TRBJ2-7, with 8 positions matching TRBD1. CDR1 is SGHTA, CDR2 FQGNSA, per germline. This CDR3 is built from 13 residues. With V trimmed by 5 bases and J by 5 bases, 5 bases remained unmatched. CDR3 DNA sequence: TGTGCCAGCAGCCTGGACAGGGTCAACGAGCAGTACGTC. This translates into CASSLDRVNEQYV.

This chain uses TRBV13 with TRBJ2-3, with 11 bases identical to TRBD2. This CDR3 is 16 amino acids long. Germline CDR1 reads PRHDT; CDR2 reads FYEKMQ (reference sequence). V lost 4 bases to trimming and J lost 5 bases; unmatched junction nucleotides: 8. The CDR3 bases are TGTGCCAGCAGCTGGGTAGCGGGAGGGCCGATAGATACGCAGTATTTT. It encodes CASSWVAGGPIDTQYF.

V and J are TRBV19 and TRBJ1-5; the D is unclear. CDR3 length: 15 amino acids. The germline V and J ends were trimmed by 3 bases and 0 bases, with 9 bases remaining between them. Germline CDR1 LNHDA, CDR2 SQIVND (reference sequence). The CDR3 coding sequence is TGTGCCAGTAGTATCACAACCTATAGCAATCAGCCCCAGCATTTT. Protein product: CASSITTYSNQPQHF.